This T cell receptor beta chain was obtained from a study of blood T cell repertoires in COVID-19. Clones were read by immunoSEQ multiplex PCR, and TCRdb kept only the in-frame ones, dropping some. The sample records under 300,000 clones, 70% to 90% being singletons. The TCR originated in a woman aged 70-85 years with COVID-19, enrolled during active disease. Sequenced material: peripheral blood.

The CDR3 DNA sequence: TGTGCCAGCAGCTTTAGCCTCGGCCTCGGCTATGGCTACACCTTC. It encodes CASSFSLGLGYGYTF. V gene TRBV7-8 combines with J gene TRBJ1-2; D gene uncertain. The CDR3 is 15 amino acids. Germline-derived CDR1 and CDR2 are SGHVS and FQNEAQ. V lost 3 bases to trimming and J lost 4 bases, with 15 bases between them.